A selection of T cell receptor beta chains follows, all from one sample in a study of blood T cell repertoires in COVID-19. The table came from immunoSEQ multiplex PCR; TCRdb's copy has only in-frame clones and leaves some out. The table records 250,000 or so clones, around 84% of them present only once. What was sequenced was peripheral blood. The source is a woman in her 70s with active or convalescent COVID-19. Both conserved end residues are part of each CDR3. A D gene is named only where the DNA matches it firmly. Clone sizes are given selectively: once, few, many, or a class where the clone is expanded.

V	size	D	J	CDR3	DNA
TRBV21-1	NA	NA	TRBJ2-4	CASSKVSGKLAKNIQYF	TGTGCCAGCAGCAAAGTTTCGGGGAAGTTGGCCAAAAACATTCAGTACTTC
TRBV4-1	NA	NA	TRBJ1-2	CASSQDVRILYGYTF	TGCGCCAGCAGCCAAGACGTCAGAATCCTCTATGGCTACACCTTC
TRBV2	NA	TRBD2	TRBJ2-2	CAIFSGGRTGELFF	TGTGCCATTTTTAGCGGGGGCCGGACCGGGGAGCTGTTTTTT
TRBV7-8	NA	TRBD2	TRBJ2-7	CASSRGGYEQYF	TGTGCCAGCAGTCGGGGGGGCTACGAGCAGTACTTC
TRBV11-2	NA	NA	TRBJ1-1	CASSFVESSTEAFF	TGTGCCAGCAGCTTTGTTGAGTCCTCGACTGAAGCTTTCTTT
TRBV7-2	NA	NA	TRBJ2-3	CASSLGTRAGLDTQYF	TGTGCCAGCAGCCTAGGGACTCGGGCGGGTTTGGATACGCAGTATTTT
TRBV5-6	NA	NA	TRBJ2-7	CASSALQGASEQYF	TGTGCCAGCAGCGCTTTACAGGGAGCCTCCGAGCAGTACTTC
TRBV11-2	NA	TRBD2	TRBJ2-1	CASSYHPTSGINNEQFF	TGTGCCAGCAGCTACCACCCTACTAGCGGGATAAACAATGAGCAGTTCTTC
TRBV3-1/TRBV3-2	NA	NA	TRBJ1-2	CASSLQGNYGYTF	TGTGCCAGCAGCCTTCAGGGGAACTATGGCTACACCTTC
TRBV3-1/TRBV3-2	NA	NA	TRBJ1-2	CASSQRGTTYGYTF	TGTGCCAGCAGCCAGCGGGGGACAACCTATGGCTACACCTTC
TRBV7-9	NA	NA	TRBJ1-4	CASTPEATNEKLFF	TGTGCCAGCACCCCAGAGGCAACTAATGAAAAACTGTTTTTT
TRBV25-1	NA	NA	TRBJ2-2	CASSGGAVWNTGELFF	TGTGCCAGCAGCGGAGGGGCAGTTTGGAACACCGGGGAGCTGTTTTTT
TRBV6-6	once	NA	TRBJ2-7	CASSYAPGVFPYEQYF	TGTGCCAGCAGTTACGCCCCAGGGGTTTTCCCCTACGAGCAGTACTTC
TRBV3-1/TRBV3-2	NA	NA	TRBJ1-1	CASSSAYNTEAFF	TGTGCCAGCAGCTCCGCCTACAACACTGAAGCTTTCTTT
TRBV5-6	NA	TRBD1	TRBJ1-1	CASSPGGRPEAFF	TGTGCCAGCAGCCCAGGGGGGAGGCCTGAAGCTTTCTTT
TRBV6-6	NA	TRBD2	TRBJ2-5	CASRRAGGQETQYF	TGTGCCAGCAGACGCGCGGGGGGGCAAGAGACCCAGTACTTC
TRBV11-2	NA	NA	TRBJ2-3	CASSLAGLVDTQYF	TGTGCCAGCAGCTTGGCCGGGTTGGTAGATACGCAGTATTTT
TRBV6-5	NA	NA	TRBJ2-7	CASSYSVRQYEQYF	TGTGCCAGCAGTTACTCAGTTCGACAGTACGAGCAGTACTTC
TRBV14	NA	NA	TRBJ2-2	CASSHLGRGDTGELFF	TGTGCCAGCAGCCATCTGGGCCGCGGGGACACCGGGGAGCTGTTTTTT
TRBV5-1	NA	NA	TRBJ1-3	CASSLAGQGNTIYF	TGCGCCAGCAGCTTGGCCGGACAAGGAAACACCATATATTTT
TRBV19	NA	TRBD1	TRBJ1-1	CASSAHSGTGAGAFF	TGTGCCAGTAGTGCTCACTCCGGGACAGGGGCAGGAGCTTTCTTT
TRBV5-4	NA	NA	TRBJ1-6	CASSPRGSYSPLHF	TGTGCCAGCAGCCCAAGGGGCAGCTATTCACCCCTCCACTTT
TRBV9	NA	TRBD2	TRBJ2-5	CASSVAIGGGGETQYF	TGTGCCAGCAGCGTAGCTATCGGCGGGGGAGGAGAGACCCAGTACTTC
TRBV9	NA	NA	TRBJ1-2	CASSVGTSLGNYGYTF	TGTGCCAGCAGCGTAGGGACTTCGCTGGGAAACTATGGCTACACCTTC
TRBV11-3	NA	NA	TRBJ2-5	CASSSPKGAQYF	TGTGCCAGCAGCTCCCCCAAAGGGGCCCAGTACTTC
TRBV27	NA	NA	TRBJ2-2	CASSLSVRVAGELFF	TGTGCCAGCAGTTTATCGGTGAGGGTGGCCGGGGAGCTGTTTTTT
TRBV24-1	NA	NA	TRBJ2-3	CATSDSGTLGTDTQYF	TGTGCCACCAGTGATTCAGGGACACTGGGCACAGATACGCAGTATTTT
TRBV21-1	NA	NA	TRBJ1-5	CASIVGGPGQPQHF	TGTGCCAGCATCGTAGGGGGCCCGGGTCAGCCCCAGCATTTT
TRBV5-1	NA	NA	TRBJ2-7	CASSLGLPREQYF	TGCGCCAGCAGCTTGGGCCTCCCGAGGGAGCAGTACTTC
TRBV19	NA	TRBD2	TRBJ2-5	CATAGGQFRETQYF	TGTGCCACAGCGGGGGGACAGTTTAGAGAGACCCAGTACTTC
TRBV28	NA	NA	TRBJ2-1	CASSLAGSRNNEQFF	TGTGCCAGCAGTTTGGCGGGTTCACGTAACAATGAGCAGTTCTTC
TRBV19	NA	NA	TRBJ1-5	CASSPPRSPAEPQHF	TGTGCCAGTAGTCCCCCTCGGAGCCCCGCGGAGCCCCAGCATTTT